This T cell receptor (beta chain) was recorded in a study of vaccination effects on CD4 cells after COVID-19 (dated by TCRdb to between 2022 and 2023). As for the study more broadly: Post-vaccine samples across the study were collected a median of 72 days after the second dose, with a range of 14 to 241. Altogether, some ten COVID-19 convalescent patients and a few SARS-CoV-2-naive healthy vaccine recipients made up the full study. The Oncomine TCR Beta short-read assay on an Illumina iSeq 100 was used to sequence cultures from other donors in the study. The study compared SARS-CoV-2 spike-specific CD4+ TCR repertoires before and after mRNA vaccination in COVID-19 convalescent patients and infection-naive vaccine recipients.

A remark on this clone: Its antigen specificity is not known. No base qualities exist here, and no much larger clone lies one base off it.

Overall study results and their limits: Both infection-induced and vaccine-induced clones contracted markedly at late post-vaccination timepoints, which is consistent with waning T cell responses. Only a small number of convalescent patients were included, and no early post-infection timepoints were available, which limited the study. Among healthy vaccine recipients, nearly all vaccine-induced clones were SARS-CoV-2 mono-reactive, and just 1 of 255 was cross-reactive with common cold coronaviruses.

The library was made by the immunoSEQ multiplex PCR assay. TCR beta CDR3 sequencing was performed on DNA from the cultured, isolated CD4+ T cells. For the original study's pipeline: Non-productive TCR sequences were removed and reads were trimmed to the CDR3 region, keeping CDR3s of at least 7 amino acids. Antigen-specific clonotypes were identified with the MANAFEST web app by comparing expansion in peptide wells against reference cultures. To count as positive, a clone had to show expansion at FDR<0.05 compared with the reference and with all other wells, an odds ratio above 5, and a frequency above 0.1% in two replicate wells. A clonotype was called cross-reactive if it was significantly expanded both in SARS-CoV-2 spike wells and in at least one common cold coronavirus spike condition. CDR3 similarity was assessed by Levenshtein distance using the stringdist R package, and unrooted trees were constructed with ape in R 3.6.1. Drawn from immuneACCESS, this table holds only the in-frame rearrangements with V and J called that TCRdb kept. Clones are partly lost; checked studies trace under half to an unresolved V gene and leave the rest unexplained. V and J calls and clone size are copied from that table; D and trimming were computed from the DNA. This sample is represented by about 66,000 clones; roughly 79% of them were singletons. Of the sample, about 0.91% falls within the top ten clones.

In the ViraFEST assay, PBMC were stimulated with viral peptide pools, and TCR sequencing was then used to find antigen-specific CD4+ T cell clonotypes based on their expansion. After around eleven days of culture, CD4+ T cells were isolated with the EasySep CD4+ T cell isolation kit. Participants received two doses of either the BNT162b2 or the mRNA-1273 mRNA SARS-CoV-2 vaccine. Healthy vaccine recipients had no prior SARS-CoV-2 infection, confirmed by negative nucleocapsid antibodies before and after vaccination. About 2 million PBMC per well were cultured in IMDM with about 4.8% human AB serum, 7.5 to 10 IU/ml IL-2 and gentamicin, plus 10 ug/ml peptides. On days 3 and 7, half of the culture medium was replaced with fresh IL-2-containing medium. Unless noted otherwise, every peptide stimulation condition was cultured in triplicate wells. PBMC were separated from whole blood using Ficoll-Paque Plus gradient centrifugation and were then either cryopreserved at -140C or used fresh. The spike proteins of SARS-CoV-2 and of the common cold coronaviruses HCoV-NL63, HCoV-OC43 and HCoV-229E were spanned by overlapping peptide pools. Genomic DNA was extracted from cultured CD4+ T cells with the QIAamp micro DNA kit.

The TCR comes from a human donor who received a COVID-19 vaccine. The specimen comprised CD4+ T cells from PBMCs cultured with HCoV-OC43 spike peptides, sampled after COVID-19 vaccination. Interpreted using the paper, the cell subset or site label stands for: HCoV-OC43 spike overlapping peptide pool stimulation.

Here is the DNA: TGCGCCAGCAGCCGTAAACTAGCGGAGATGAAGCTGTACGAGCAGTACGTC. Translated, this gives CASSRKLAEMKLYEQYV. The sequence joins TRBV5-1 to TRBJ2-7; 8 bases in the middle match TRBD2. The CDR3 spans 17 residues, from the cysteine through the valine. The read is trimmed to its CDR3 DNA, 51 bases read in frame from base 1. As encoded in the germline V gene, CDR1 is SGHRS while CDR2 is YFSETQ. Here V drops 4 bases and J drops 4 bases, and the junction holds 16 bases not matched to any gene.